This T cell receptor beta chain derives from a study of cytomegalovirus exposure and HLA in healthy donors. General study results and limits: Sequencing probably produced one cluster of sequence variants that were highly shared. What a later analysis reportedly showed was that an Asian-associated ancestry cluster had fewer N-insertions than the roughly 720-donor mean. According to the study, 180 or so TCR beta chains were cytomegalovirus-associated. A previous analysis found most TCR beta V segments productive roughly 87% or roughly 30% of the time.

This CDR3 has 16 residues. V was pared by 3 bases and J by 6 bases, with 11 bases of the junction left unmatched. The V gene's germline CDR1 is MNHEY and CDR2 SMNVEV (reference sequence). A word on this clone: Its antigen remains unidentified.

A multiplex PCR was run with 60 Vbeta primers and 13 Jbeta primers. Some clones are missing from TCRdb's copy, which holds only in-frame ones; the method was immunoSEQ multiplex PCR. Among more than 95,000 clones listed, 80% to 85% were seen once. This TCR came from a woman aged 25 to 39 in good health and CMV-seronegative. Sequenced material: PBMCs. V usage is TRBV27 and J usage is TRBJ2-7; 10 bases align to TRBD2. The CDR3 loop is CASSFLRAGGPSEQYF. The CDR3 bases are TGTGCCAGCAGTTTCCTGAGAGCGGGAGGGCCTTCCGAGCAGTACTTC.